This T cell receptor beta chain was observed in a study of OX40 agonist ivuxolimab in advanced cancers. About the investigation overall: Ivuxolimab was a fully human IgG2 agonistic monoclonal antibody targeting the costimulatory receptor OX40 (CD134). Intravenous ivuxolimab was administered to patients every 2 weeks at six dose levels: 0.01, 0.1, 0.3, 1.5, 3 and 10 mg/kg. Of the approximately 50 patients in dose escalation, 19 had hepatocellular carcinoma, around 15 had melanoma, 9 had renal cell carcinoma and 9 had head and neck cancer. A male proportion of around 81% and a mean age of around 60 years, ranging from 23 to 79, were recorded for the dose-escalation cohort. Prior anti-PD-1, anti-PD-L1 or anti-CTLA-4 therapy was permitted, and checkpoint inhibitors had been received by 40% to 50% of dose-escalation patients. Partial responses occurred in three dose-escalation patients: two with cutaneous melanoma and one with hepatocellular carcinoma. Peripheral TCRbeta sequencing was intended to test whether TCR sequence diversity was altered and clonal T-cell expansion was caused by ivuxolimab. The paper covers the monotherapy dose-escalation part of the phase I ivuxolimab trial, which included N of about 50 patients. Broad study findings and their caveats: Antigen specificity was not determined for the clonally expanded peripheral T cells. After ivuxolimab, CD8+ T cells had more expanded clones than CD4+ T cells on average. In partial responders in the 0.1-3.0 mg/kg groups, normalized peripheral clonal expansion was found to be among the lowest, especially among CD8+ T cells. Clonal expansion of both CD4+ and CD8+ blood T cells was observed from baseline to week 6 at doses 0.1 to 3.0 mg/kg. Low levels of normalized T-cell clonal expansion were also seen in some nonresponding patients.

Patients with autoimmune disease history or receiving systemic immunosuppression were excluded from the trial. Peripheral blood for TCR sequencing was collected from all dose cohorts at baseline, on cycle 4 day 1, and on cycle 7 day 1. Samples came from an open-label, multicenter, first-in-human phase I dose-escalation trial of ivuxolimab. Adults with locally advanced or metastatic melanoma, renal cell carcinoma, hepatocellular carcinoma or head and neck squamous cell carcinoma were enrolled in the trial. CD4+ and CD8+ T cells were sorted separately from peripheral blood before TCR sequencing. This clone was seen once. No antigen is known for it. The record has no base qualities; no much larger clone is one base away. The germline V gene provides CDR1 LGHNA and CDR2 YNFKEQ. Trimming takes 0 bases off V and 2 bases off J; junction bases not matched to a gene: 9. From cysteine to phenylalanine, the CDR3 is 17 amino acids long. Solely the CDR3 DNA is kept, with 51 bases framed from the first base.

For sequencing of the TCRbeta CDR3 region, genomic DNA was extracted from the sorted cells. The immunoSEQ Assay was used for sequencing of TCRbeta CDR3 regions. TCRdb provides this immuneACCESS table in a form limited to in-frame rearrangements. Some clones are lacking; in checked studies, under half of them reflect an unresolved V gene, and why the rest are absent is not known. The sample profile shows some 65,000 clones; about 85% of them were found once. The ten top clones hold over 4% of the sample. The sequence was collected from an adult with an advanced solid tumor such as melanoma, head and neck, liver or kidney cancer. The sequenced sample was CD4+ or CD8+ T cells sorted from blood, obtained in a trial of the OX40 agonist ivuxolimab. The chain joins TRBV4-2 to TRBJ2-5, with TRBD2 matching 7 junction bases. The CDR3 sequence is CASSQDEGTGGQETQYF. The DNA reads as follows: TGTGCCAGCAGCCAAGACGAGGGAACCGGGGGGCAAGAGACCCAGTACTTC.